This TCR beta chain was recorded in a study of graft-versus-host responses after intestinal transplantation. The V and J ends lost 4 bases and 1 base respectively, with 20 bases between them. This CDR3 has 16 residues. Germline CDR1 and CDR2: SQVTM and ANQGSEA. Produced via immunoSEQ multiplex PCR; TCRdb's table is partial and in-frame only. The sample holds around 30,000 clones, 70% to 90% seen once. The chain recombines TRBV29-1 with TRBJ2-7; D might be TRBD1 (6 bases). The input for sequencing was PBMCs, taken 450 to 460 days after intestinal transplantation. The TCR comes from a human patient who received an intestinal transplant, so some T cells may come from the graft donor. This chain's CDR3 is CSVAYPGAGKSYEQYF. In nucleotides, the CDR3 is TGCAGCGTTGCCTACCCAGGGGCCGGTAAGTCCTACGAGCAGTACTTC.